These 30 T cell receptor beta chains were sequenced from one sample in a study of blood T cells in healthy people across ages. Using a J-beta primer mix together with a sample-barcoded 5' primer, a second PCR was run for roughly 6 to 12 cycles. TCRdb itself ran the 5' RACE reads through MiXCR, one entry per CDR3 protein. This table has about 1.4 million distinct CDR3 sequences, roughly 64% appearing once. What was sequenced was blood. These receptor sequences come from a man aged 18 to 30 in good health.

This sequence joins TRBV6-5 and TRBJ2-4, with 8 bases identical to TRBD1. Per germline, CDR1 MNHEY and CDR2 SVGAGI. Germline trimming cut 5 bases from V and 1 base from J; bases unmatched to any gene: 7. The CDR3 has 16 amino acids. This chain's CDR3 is CASSPQGARAKNIQYF. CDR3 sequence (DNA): TGTGCCAGCAGTCCTCAGGGGGCGCGGGCCAAAAACATTCAGTACTTC.

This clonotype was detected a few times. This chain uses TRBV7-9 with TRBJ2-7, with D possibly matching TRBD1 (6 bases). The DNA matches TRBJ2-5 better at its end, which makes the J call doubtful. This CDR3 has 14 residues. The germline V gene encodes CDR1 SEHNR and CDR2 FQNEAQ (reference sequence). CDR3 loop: CASSAIQGKETQYF. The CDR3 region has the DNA TGTGCCAGCAGCGCCATACAGGGTAAAGAGACCCAGTACTTC.

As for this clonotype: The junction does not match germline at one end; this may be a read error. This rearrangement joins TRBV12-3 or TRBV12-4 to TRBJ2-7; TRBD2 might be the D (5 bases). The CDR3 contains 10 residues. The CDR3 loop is CRLPGSEQYF. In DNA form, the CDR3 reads TGCCGACTCCCGGGGTCCGAGCAGTACTTC.

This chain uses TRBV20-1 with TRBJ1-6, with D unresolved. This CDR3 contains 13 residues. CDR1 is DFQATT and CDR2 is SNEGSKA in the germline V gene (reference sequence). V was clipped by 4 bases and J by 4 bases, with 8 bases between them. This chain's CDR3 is CSATGIYNSPLHF. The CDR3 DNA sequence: TGCAGTGCTACCGGGATATATAATTCACCCCTCCACTTT.

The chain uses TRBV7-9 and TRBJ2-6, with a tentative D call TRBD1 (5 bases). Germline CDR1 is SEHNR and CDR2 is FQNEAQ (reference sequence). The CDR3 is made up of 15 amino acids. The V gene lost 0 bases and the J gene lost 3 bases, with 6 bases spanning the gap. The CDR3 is CASSLAQGGANVLTF. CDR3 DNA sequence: TGTGCCAGCAGCTTAGCTCAGGGTGGGGCCAACGTCCTGACTTTC.

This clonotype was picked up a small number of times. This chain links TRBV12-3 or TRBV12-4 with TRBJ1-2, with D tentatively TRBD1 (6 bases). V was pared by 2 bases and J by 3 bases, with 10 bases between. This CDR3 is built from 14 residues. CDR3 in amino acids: CASSLTGRDYGYTF. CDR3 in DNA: TGTGCCAGCAGTTTAACAGGGCGGGACTATGGCTACACCTTC.

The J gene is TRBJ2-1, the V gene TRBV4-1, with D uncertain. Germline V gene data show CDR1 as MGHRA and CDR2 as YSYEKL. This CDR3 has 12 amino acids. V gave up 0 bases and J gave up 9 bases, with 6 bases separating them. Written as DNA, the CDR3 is TGCGCCAGCAGCCAAGAAGCCCCTGAGCAGTTCTTC. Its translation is CASSQEAPEQFF.

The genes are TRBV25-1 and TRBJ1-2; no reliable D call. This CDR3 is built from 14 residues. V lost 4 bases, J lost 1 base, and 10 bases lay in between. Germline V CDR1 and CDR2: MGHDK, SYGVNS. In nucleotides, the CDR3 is TGTGCCAGCAGTGGTCCCCGAAATAACTATGGCTACACCTTC. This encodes CASSGPRNNYGYTF.

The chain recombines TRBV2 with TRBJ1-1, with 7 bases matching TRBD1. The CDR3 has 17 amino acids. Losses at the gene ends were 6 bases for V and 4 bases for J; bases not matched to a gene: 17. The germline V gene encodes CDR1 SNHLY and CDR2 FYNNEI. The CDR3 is CASSSPIMTGPGTEAFF. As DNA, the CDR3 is TGTGCCAGCAGCTCCCCGATAATGACAGGGCCGGGCACTGAAGCTTTCTTT. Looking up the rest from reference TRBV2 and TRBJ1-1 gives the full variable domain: EPEVTQTPSHQVTQMGQEVILRCVPISNHLYFYWYRQILGQKVEFLVSFYNNEISEKSEIFDDQFSVERPDGSNFTLKIRSTKLEDSAMYFCASSSPIMTGPGTEAFFGQGTRLTVV.

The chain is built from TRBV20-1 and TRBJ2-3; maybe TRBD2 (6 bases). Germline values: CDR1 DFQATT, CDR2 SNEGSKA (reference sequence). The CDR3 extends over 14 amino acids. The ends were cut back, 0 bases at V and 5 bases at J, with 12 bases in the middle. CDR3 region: CSARDRDLLDTQYF. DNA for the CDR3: TGCAGTGCTAGAGATCGGGACTTACTAGATACGCAGTATTTT.

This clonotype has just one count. In nucleotides, the CDR3 is TGCGCCAGCAGCCATCCTTCTGGGCGGGGGCCGTACAATGAGCAGTTCTTC. Its protein is CASSHPSGRGPYNEQFF. The gene calls are TRBV4-1 and TRBJ2-1, with D perhaps TRBD2 (7 bases). The CDR3 totals 17 residues. Germline CDR1 reads MGHRA; CDR2 reads YSYEKL. Deletions cut 3 bases from V and 4 bases from J, with 19 bases between.

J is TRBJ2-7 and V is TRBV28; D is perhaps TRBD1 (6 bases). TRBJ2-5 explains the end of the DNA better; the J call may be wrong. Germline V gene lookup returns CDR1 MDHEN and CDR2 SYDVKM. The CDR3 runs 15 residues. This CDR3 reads CASSTQGRGLETQYF. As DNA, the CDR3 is TGTGCCAGCAGCACCCAGGGCAGGGGTTTAGAGACCCAGTACTTC.

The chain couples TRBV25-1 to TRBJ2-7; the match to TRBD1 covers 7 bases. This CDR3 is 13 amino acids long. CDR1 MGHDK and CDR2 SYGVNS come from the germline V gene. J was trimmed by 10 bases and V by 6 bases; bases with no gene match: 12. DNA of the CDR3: TGTGCCAGCAGCTCGGGACAGTCCATGCCCCAGTACTTC. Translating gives CASSSGQSMPQYF.

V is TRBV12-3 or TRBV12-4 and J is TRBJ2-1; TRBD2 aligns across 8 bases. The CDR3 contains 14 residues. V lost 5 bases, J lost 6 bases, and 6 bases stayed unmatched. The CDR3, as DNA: TGTGCCAGCAGTAATACCGGGACTAGCAATGAGCAGTTCTTC. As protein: CASSNTGTSNEQFF.

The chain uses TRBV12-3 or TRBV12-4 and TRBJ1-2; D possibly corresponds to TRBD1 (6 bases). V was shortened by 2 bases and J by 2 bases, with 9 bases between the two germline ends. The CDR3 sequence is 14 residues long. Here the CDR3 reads CASSLYGGNYGYTF. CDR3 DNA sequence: TGTGCCAGCAGTTTATATGGGGGCAACTATGGCTACACCTTC.

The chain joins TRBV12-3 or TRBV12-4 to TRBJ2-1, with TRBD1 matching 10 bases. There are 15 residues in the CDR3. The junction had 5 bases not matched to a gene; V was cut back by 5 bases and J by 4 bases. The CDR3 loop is CASSKGDRGYNEQFF. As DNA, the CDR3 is TGTGCCAGCAGTAAGGGGGACAGGGGATACAATGAGCAGTTCTTC.

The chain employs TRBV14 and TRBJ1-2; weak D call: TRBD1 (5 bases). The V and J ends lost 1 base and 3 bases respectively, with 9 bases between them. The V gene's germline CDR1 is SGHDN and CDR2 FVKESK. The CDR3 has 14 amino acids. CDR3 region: CASSQGGTDYGYTF. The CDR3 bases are TGTGCCAGCAGCCAAGGCGGGACTGACTATGGCTACACCTTC.

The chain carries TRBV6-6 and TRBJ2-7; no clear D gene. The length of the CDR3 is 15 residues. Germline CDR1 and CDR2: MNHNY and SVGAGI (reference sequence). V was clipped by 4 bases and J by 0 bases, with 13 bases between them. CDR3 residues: CASSFLVGTSYEQYF. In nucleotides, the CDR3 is TGTGCCAGCAGTTTCTTGGTGGGCACCTCCTACGAGCAGTACTTC.

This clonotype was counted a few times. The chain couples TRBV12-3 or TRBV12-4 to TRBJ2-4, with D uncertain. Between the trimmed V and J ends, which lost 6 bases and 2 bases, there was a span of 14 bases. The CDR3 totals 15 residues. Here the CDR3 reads CASSPGVGTKNIQYF. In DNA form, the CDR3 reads TGTGCCAGCAGCCCTGGCGTGGGGACCAAAAACATTCAGTACTTC.

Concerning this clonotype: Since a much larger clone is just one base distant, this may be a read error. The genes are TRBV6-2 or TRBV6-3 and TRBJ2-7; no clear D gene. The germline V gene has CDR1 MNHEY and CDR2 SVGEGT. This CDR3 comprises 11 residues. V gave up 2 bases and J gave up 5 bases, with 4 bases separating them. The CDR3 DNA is TGTGCCAGCAGTTACACCCACGAGCAGTACTTC. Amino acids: CASSYTHEQYF.

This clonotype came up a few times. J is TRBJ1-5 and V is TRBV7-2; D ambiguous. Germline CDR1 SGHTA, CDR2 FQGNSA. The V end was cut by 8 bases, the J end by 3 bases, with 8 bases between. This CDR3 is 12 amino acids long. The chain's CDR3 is CASSSVNQPQHF. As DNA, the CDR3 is TGTGCCAGCTCTTCCGTCAATCAGCCCCAGCATTTT. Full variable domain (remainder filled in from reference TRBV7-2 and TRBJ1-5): GAGVSQSPSNKVTEKGKDVELRCDPISGHTALYWYRQSLGQGLEFLIYFQGNSAPDKSGLPSDRFSAERTGGSVSTLTIQRTQQEDSAVYLCASSSVNQPQHFGDGTRLSIL.

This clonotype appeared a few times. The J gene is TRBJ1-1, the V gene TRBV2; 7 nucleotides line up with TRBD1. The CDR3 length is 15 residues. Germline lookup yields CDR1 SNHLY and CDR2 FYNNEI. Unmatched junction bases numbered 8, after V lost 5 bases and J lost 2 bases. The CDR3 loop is CASSSFDRANTEAFF. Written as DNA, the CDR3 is TGTGCCAGCAGTAGTTTCGACAGGGCTAACACTGAAGCTTTCTTT.

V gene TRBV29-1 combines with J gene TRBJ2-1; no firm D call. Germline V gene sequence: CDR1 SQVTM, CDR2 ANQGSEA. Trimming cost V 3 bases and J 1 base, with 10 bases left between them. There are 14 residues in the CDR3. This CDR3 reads CSVELAASYNEQFF. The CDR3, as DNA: TGCAGCGTTGAGCTGGCGGCGTCCTACAATGAGCAGTTCTTC.

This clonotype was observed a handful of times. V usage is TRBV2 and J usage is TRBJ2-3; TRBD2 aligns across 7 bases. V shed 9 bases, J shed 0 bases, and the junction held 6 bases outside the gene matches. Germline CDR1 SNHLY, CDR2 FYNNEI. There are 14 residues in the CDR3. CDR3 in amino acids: CARTGGPSTDTQYF. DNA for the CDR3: TGTGCCAGGACGGGAGGCCCTAGCACAGATACGCAGTATTTT.

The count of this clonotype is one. In DNA form, the CDR3 reads TGTGCCAGCAGCCCAGTAGTAGGCAGAGTGAACACTGAAGCTTTCTTT. Its protein product is CASSPVVGRVNTEAFF. V gene TRBV7-9 combines with J gene TRBJ1-1; D unclear. Germline-derived CDR1 and CDR2 are SEHNR and FQNEAQ (reference sequence). The V gene lost 5 bases and the J gene lost 0 bases, with 16 bases spanning the gap. CDR3 size: 16 residues.

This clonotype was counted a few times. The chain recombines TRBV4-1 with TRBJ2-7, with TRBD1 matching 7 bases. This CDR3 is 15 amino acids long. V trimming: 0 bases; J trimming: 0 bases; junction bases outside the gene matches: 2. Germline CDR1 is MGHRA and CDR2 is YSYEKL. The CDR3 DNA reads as TGCGCCAGCAGCCAAGAGCAGGGGGTCTCCTACGAGCAGTACTTC. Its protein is CASSQEQGVSYEQYF.

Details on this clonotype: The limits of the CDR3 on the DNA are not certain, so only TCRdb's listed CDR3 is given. The CDR3 protein is CASSTFLVGQGNEQFF. The V call is TRBV21-1, the J call TRBJ2-1; the DNA was not used to check the table's D call, TRBD1. TRBV21-1 is tagged as a pseudogene. The CDR3 length is 16 residues, termini included.

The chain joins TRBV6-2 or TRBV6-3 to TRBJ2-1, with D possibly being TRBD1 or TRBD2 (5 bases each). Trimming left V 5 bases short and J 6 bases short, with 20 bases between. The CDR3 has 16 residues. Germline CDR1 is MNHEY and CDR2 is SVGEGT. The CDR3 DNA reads TGTGCCAGCAGTCACTTCCAGGGACCCCCGGGCAATGAGCAGTTCTTC. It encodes CASSHFQGPPGNEQFF.

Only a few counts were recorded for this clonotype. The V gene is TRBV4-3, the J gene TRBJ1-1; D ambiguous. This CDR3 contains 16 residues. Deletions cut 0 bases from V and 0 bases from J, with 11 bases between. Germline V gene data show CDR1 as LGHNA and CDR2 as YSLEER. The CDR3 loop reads CASSQEITRLNTEAFF. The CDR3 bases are TGCGCCAGCAGCCAAGAGATAACCAGACTGAACACTGAAGCTTTCTTT.

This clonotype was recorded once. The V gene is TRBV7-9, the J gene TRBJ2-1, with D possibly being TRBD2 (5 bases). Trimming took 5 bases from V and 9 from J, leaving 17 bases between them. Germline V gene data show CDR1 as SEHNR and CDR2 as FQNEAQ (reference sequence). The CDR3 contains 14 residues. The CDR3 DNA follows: TGTGCCAGCAGCCTTCGCATATCCGGAGGTGAGCAGTTCTTC. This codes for CASSLRISGGEQFF.